Below are 29 T cell receptor beta chains sequenced from a single sample in a study of OX40 agonist ivuxolimab in advanced cancers. Some clones are missing from TCRdb's copy, which holds only in-frame ones; the method was immunoSEQ multiplex PCR. The sample includes roughly 13,000 clones, around 76% of them seen just once. The sequences come from CD4+ or CD8+ T cells sorted from blood, collected in a trial of the OX40 agonist ivuxolimab. These receptors were obtained from an adult with an advanced solid tumor such as melanoma, head and neck, liver or kidney cancer.

The chain employs TRBV9 and TRBJ2-2; 7 bases agree with TRBD2. The trim removed 2 bases at V and 2 bases at J, leaving 9 bases unmatched. The germline CDR1 and CDR2 sequences are SGDLS and YYNGEE. The length of the CDR3 is 17 residues. As DNA, the CDR3 is TGTGCCAGCAGCGTTTTCTCGCGGGGGAGAAACACCGGGGAGCTGTTTTTT. Encoded protein: CASSVFSRGRNTGELFF.

The genes are TRBV27 and TRBJ2-1; perhaps D is TRBD1 or TRBD2 (5 bases each). Per the germline V gene, CDR1 is MNHEY and CDR2 is SMNVEV (reference sequence). The V end lost 8 bases, the J end lost 0 bases, and 11 bases lay between the germline ends. This CDR3 has 14 residues. The DNA for the CDR3 is TGTGCCAGCGGCTGGGGGAGCTCCTACAATGAGCAGTTCTTC. Translation: CASGWGSSYNEQFF.

A few counts support this clone. The rearrangement uses TRBV11-2 and TRBJ1-1, with no clear D. V lost 4 bases to trimming and J lost 6 bases, with 9 bases between them. The CDR3 length is 12 residues. The germline gives CDR1 SGHAT, CDR2 FQNNGV. The DNA of the CDR3 is TGTGCCAGCAGCTCCGACAACGCTGAAGCTTTCTTT. Translating it yields CASSSDNAEAFF.

CDR3 coding DNA: TGTGCCAGCAGCGTAGCAGGGGACGGTCAGCCCCAGCATTTT. Encoded protein: CASSVAGDGQPQHF. The rearrangement joins TRBV9 to TRBJ1-5, with a possible D match to TRBD1 (6 bases). Germline V gene data show CDR1 as SGDLS and CDR2 as YYNGEE. The V end was cut by 0 bases, the J end by 6 bases, with 10 bases between. The CDR3 is 14 amino acids.

This sequence joins TRBV19 and TRBJ1-1; D uncertain. The CDR3 length is 14 residues. Germline-derived CDR1 and CDR2 are LNHDA and SQIVND (reference sequence). The V end lost 7 bases, the J end lost 1 base, and 13 bases lay between the germline ends. CDR3 amino acids: CASTPFYRNTEAFF. The CDR3, as DNA: TGTGCCAGTACCCCATTCTACAGGAACACTGAAGCTTTCTTT.

This clone has just a few counts. This rearrangement joins TRBV7-2 to TRBJ2-7; D not resolved. Trimming pared 1 base from V and 0 bases from J, leaving 10 bases between. CDR1 is SGHTA and CDR2 is FQGNSA in the germline V gene. CDR3 length equals 15 residues. The CDR3 sequence is CASSLEASNSYEQYF. The CDR3 nucleotides are TGTGCCAGCAGCTTAGAGGCTTCTAACTCCTACGAGCAGTACTTC.

The J gene is TRBJ1-4, the V gene TRBV19, with no clear D. CDR1 LNHDA and CDR2 SQIVND come from the germline V gene (reference sequence). V was cut by 5 bases and J by 8 bases, with 21 bases left in between. This CDR3 has 16 amino acids. The CDR3 reads CASSAEEAALGEKLFF. CDR3 DNA: TGTGCCAGTAGTGCTGAGGAGGCTGCTTTGGGGGAAAAACTGTTTTTT.

The V call is TRBV4-3, the J call TRBJ2-1, with TRBD1 matching 8 bases. Germline V CDR1 and CDR2: LGHNA, YSLEER. The CDR3 loop spans 17 amino acids. The trim removed 0 bases at V and 4 bases at J, leaving 8 bases unmatched. The chain's CDR3 is CASSQDFRTGMYNEQFF. As DNA, the CDR3 is TGCGCCAGCAGCCAAGATTTCCGGACAGGGATGTACAATGAGCAGTTCTTC.

The CDR3 DNA sequence: TGCGCCAGCAGCCAAGATCCGACCCGGGGCTATGGGACAAGTTTGGATACGCAGTATTTT. This encodes CASSQDPTRGYGTSLDTQYF. The J gene is TRBJ2-3, the V gene TRBV4-1, with D perhaps TRBD1 (6 bases). The CDR3 extends over 20 amino acids. V shed 0 bases and J shed 6 bases, with 28 bases lying between them. Germline CDR1 and CDR2: MGHRA and YSYEKL.

This chain uses TRBV6-6 with TRBJ2-7, with D possibly matching TRBD1 (6 bases). Germline CDR1 reads MNHNY; CDR2 reads SVGAGI (reference sequence). V was shortened by 6 bases and J by 5 bases, with 11 bases between the two germline ends. The CDR3 runs to 12 residues. The CDR3 coding sequence is TGTGCCAGCAGCCTAGGGGGTGACGAGCAGTACTTC. It codes for CASSLGGDEQYF.

This clone showed up just a few times. V usage is TRBV7-9 and J usage is TRBJ1-5, with D maybe TRBD1 (6 bases). V lost 5 bases to trimming and J lost 5 bases, with 7 bases between them. Germline V gene data show CDR1 as SEHNR and CDR2 as FQNEAQ (reference sequence). CDR3 length equals 12 residues. The chain's CDR3 is CASSPGDQPQHF. As DNA, the CDR3 is TGTGCCAGCAGCCCAGGGGATCAGCCCCAGCATTTT. Based on the CDR3 plus reference TRBV7-9 and TRBJ1-5, the full variable domain is DTGVSQNPRHKITKRGQNVTFRCDPISEHNRLYWYRQTLGQGPEFLTYFQNEAQLEKSRLLSDRFSAERPKGSFSTLEIQRTEQGDSAMYLCASSPGDQPQHFGDGTRLSIL.

The chain carries TRBV7-2 and TRBJ1-3; 9 bases are shared with TRBD1. CDR1 is SGHTA, CDR2 FQGNSA, per germline. This CDR3 region has 14 residues. V trimming: 5 bases; J trimming: 2 bases; junction bases outside the gene matches: 1. The CDR3 bases are TGTGCCAGCAGCAGACAGGGGGCTGGAAACACCATATATTTT. This encodes CASSRQGAGNTIYF.

V and J are TRBV27 and TRBJ2-7, with TRBD2 matching over 8 bases. The V and J ends lost 3 bases and 0 bases, in that order; junction bases with no gene match: 4. This CDR3 is 15 amino acids long. Germline V lookup: CDR1 MNHEY, CDR2 SMNVEV (reference sequence). The CDR3 loop is CASSLSSGGSYEQYF. CDR3 coding DNA: TGTGCCAGCAGTTTGTCAAGCGGGGGCTCCTACGAGCAGTACTTC.

The CDR3 loop reads CSVAAAKGGYTEAFF. The CDR3 DNA sequence: TGCAGCGTAGCGGCCGCCAAGGGGGGTTACACTGAAGCTTTCTTT. The rearrangement joins TRBV29-1 to TRBJ1-1, with a possible D match to TRBD1 (6 bases). CDR1 is SQVTM and CDR2 is ANQGSEA in the germline V gene. The V and J ends lost 6 bases and 3 bases respectively, with 20 bases between them. CDR3 length: 15 residues. The whole variable domain, filled in from reference TRBV29-1 and TRBJ1-1, reads SAVISQKPSRDICQRGTSLTIQCQVDSQVTMMFWYRQQPGQSLTLIATANQGSEATYESGFVIDKFPISRPNLTFSTLTVSNMSPEDSSIYLCSVAAAKGGYTEAFFGQGTRLTVV.

This clone showed up just a few times. CDR3 coding DNA: TGTGCCAGCAGCGTAACCGGGGATGAGCAGTTCTTC. Translating gives CASSVTGDEQFF. J is TRBJ2-1 and V is TRBV9; D might be TRBD2 (5 bases). This CDR3 is 12 amino acids long. Trimming stripped 1 base from V and 8 bases from J, with 7 bases between. Looked up from germline, CDR1 is SGDLS and CDR2 is YYNGEE.

The table lists this clone with a count of one. This rearrangement joins TRBV6-5 to TRBJ1-2; TRBD1 might be the D (6 bases). The CDR3 is 13 amino acids. Looked up from germline, CDR1 is MNHEY and CDR2 is SVGAGI. Trimming took off 6 bases at V and 2 bases at J, with 10 bases between the two ends. The DNA for the CDR3 is TGTGCCAGCAGCCGGCAGGGGAACTATGGCTACACCTTC. Its protein is CASSRQGNYGYTF.

This clone has only one observation. The chain links TRBV19 to TRBJ2-3, with D maybe TRBD2 (6 bases). CDR3 size: 12 residues. Germline-derived CDR1 and CDR2 are LNHDA and SQIVND (reference sequence). Trimming left V 6 bases short and J 6 bases short, with 10 bases between. The CDR3 DNA reads TGTGCCAGTAGACTGGGGGGTGATACGCAGTATTTT. This gives the protein CASRLGGDTQYF.

The rearrangement joins TRBV4-1 to TRBJ2-1, with D possibly matching TRBD2 (5 bases). V was cut by 4 bases and J by 4 bases, with 5 bases left in between. This CDR3 contains 12 residues. CDR1 and CDR2 from the germline V gene are MGHRA and YSYEKL. CDR3: CASSRGYNEQFF. CDR3 bases: TGCGCCAGCAGCCGAGGGTACAATGAGCAGTTCTTC.

The chain recombines TRBV2 with TRBJ2-2, with 8 bases aligning to TRBD1. The CDR3 runs 15 residues. Looked up from germline, CDR1 is SNHLY and CDR2 is FYNNEI. The V segment lost 6 bases and the J segment 6 bases; nucleotides outside the gene matches: 9. In nucleotides, the CDR3 is TGTGCCAGCAGCCGGACTTGGACAGGGCCCGGGGAGCTGTTTTTT. It yields the protein CASSRTWTGPGELFF.

This chain uses TRBV27 with TRBJ2-5, with TRBD1 identical over 8 bases. Germline V gene lookup returns CDR1 MNHEY and CDR2 SMNVEV (reference sequence). J lost 2 bases, V lost 4 bases, and 9 bases had no gene match. There are 16 residues in the CDR3. CDR3 sequence reads: CASSSQGAWGQETQYF. The CDR3 bases are TGTGCCAGCAGTTCCCAGGGGGCCTGGGGTCAAGAGACCCAGTACTTC.

The J gene is TRBJ1-5, the V gene TRBV4-3; D is unresolved. Between the trimmed V and J ends, which lost 0 bases and 1 base, there was a span of 7 bases. The CDR3 runs 15 residues. CDR1 LGHNA and CDR2 YSLEER come from the germline V gene. CDR3 loop: CASSQDWESNQPQHF. In DNA, the CDR3 is TGCGCCAGCAGCCAAGACTGGGAAAGCAATCAGCCCCAGCATTTT.

In its sample, this clone was seen a few times. The chain links TRBV5-4 to TRBJ1-1; possible D gene TRBD1, 5 bases. Germline V gives CDR1 SGHNT, CDR2 YYREEE (reference sequence). The CDR3 has 13 residues. Trimming took 4 bases from V and 6 from J, leaving 13 bases between them. The CDR3, as DNA: TGTGCCAGCAGCCGGGCGAGGGGATCTGAAGCTTTCTTT. Its translation: CASSRARGSEAFF.

The chain has TRBV6-5 and TRBJ2-7, with a possible D match to TRBD2 (6 bases). Trimming removed 7 bases at V and 3 bases at J, with 16 bases between. The CDR3 contains 14 residues. Germline assignment: CDR1 MNHEY and CDR2 SVGAGI. The DNA for the CDR3 is TGTGCCAGCACCCCGGGTCTGGAGGGCTACGAGCAGTACTTC. Translation gives CASTPGLEGYEQYF.

The V and J genes are TRBV7-9 and TRBJ1-1; the D gene is possibly TRBD1 (6 bases). The V and J ends lost 5 bases and 3 bases respectively, with 10 bases between them. CDR3 length: 13 residues. Germline-derived CDR1 and CDR2 are SEHNR and FQNEAQ (reference sequence). CDR3 in amino acids: CASSRDTHTEAFF. Here the CDR3 DNA reads TGTGCCAGCAGCCGGGACACCCACACTGAAGCTTTCTTT. The whole variable domain, remainder taken from reference TRBV7-9 and TRBJ1-1, is DTGVSQNPRHKITKRGQNVTFRCDPISEHNRLYWYRQTLGQGPEFLTYFQNEAQLEKSRLLSDRFSAERPKGSFSTLEIQRTEQGDSAMYLCASSRDTHTEAFFGQGTRLTVV.

The chain has TRBV7-9 and TRBJ2-3; D unresolved. The CDR3 spans 12 residues. The V gene's germline CDR1 is SEHNR and CDR2 FQNEAQ (reference sequence). Trimming cost V 4 bases and J 2 bases, with 4 bases left between them. The chain's CDR3 is CASSSYTDTQYF. CDR3 nucleotide sequence: TGTGCCAGCAGCTCCTACACAGATACGCAGTATTTT.

The chain combines TRBV19 with TRBJ2-2; D not resolved. Germline V gene data show CDR1 as LNHDA and CDR2 as SQIVND (reference sequence). The CDR3 extends over 13 amino acids. Trimming took 1 base from V and 7 from J, leaving 7 bases between them. The CDR3 DNA reads as TGTGCCAGTAGTATAGGGCTCCTCGGGGAGCTGTTTTTT. Its protein is CASSIGLLGELFF.

V usage is TRBV27 and J usage is TRBJ2-1; the D gene is possibly TRBD2 (5 bases). The CDR3 is 13 amino acids. Germline values: CDR1 MNHEY, CDR2 SMNVEV (reference sequence). V lost 5 bases, J lost 10 bases, and 15 bases lay in between. The CDR3 nucleotides are TGTGCCAGCAGTCCGAGTACGGGAAGCGAGCAGTTCTTC. Translating gives CASSPSTGSEQFF.

This chain connects TRBV6-1 to TRBJ1-4; D is possibly TRBD1 (5 bases). Trimming took 5 bases from V and 2 from J, leaving 12 bases between them. This CDR3 spans 15 amino acids. The germline V gene encodes CDR1 MNHNS and CDR2 SASEGT. In nucleotides, the CDR3 is TGTGCCAGCAGTCGGGGCGTGCTCACTAATGAAAAACTGTTTTTT. Its translation is CASSRGVLTNEKLFF.

The chain uses TRBV12-5 and TRBJ2-7; 8 bases map to TRBD1. The CDR3 runs 15 residues. In germline, CDR1 is LGHNT, CDR2 FRNRAP. J gave up 4 bases and V 5 bases, and 10 bases lay outside the gene matches. CDR3: CASGSHRGDGYEQYF. The CDR3 DNA reads TGTGCTAGTGGTAGCCACAGGGGGGACGGGTACGAGCAGTACTTC.